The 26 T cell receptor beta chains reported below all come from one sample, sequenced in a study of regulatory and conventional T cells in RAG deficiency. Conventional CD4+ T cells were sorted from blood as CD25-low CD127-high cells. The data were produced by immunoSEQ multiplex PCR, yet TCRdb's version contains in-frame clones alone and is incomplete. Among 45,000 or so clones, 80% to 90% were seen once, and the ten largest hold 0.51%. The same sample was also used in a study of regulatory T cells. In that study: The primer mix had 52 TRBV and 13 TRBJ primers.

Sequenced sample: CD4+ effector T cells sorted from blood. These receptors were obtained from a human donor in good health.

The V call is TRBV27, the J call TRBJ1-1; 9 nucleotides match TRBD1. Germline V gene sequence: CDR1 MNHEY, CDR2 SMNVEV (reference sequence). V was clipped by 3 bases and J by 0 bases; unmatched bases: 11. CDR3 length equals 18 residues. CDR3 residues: CASSFSLDRGLVNTEAFF. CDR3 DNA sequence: TGTGCCAGCAGTTTCTCATTGGACAGGGGATTGGTGAACACTGAAGCTTTCTTT.

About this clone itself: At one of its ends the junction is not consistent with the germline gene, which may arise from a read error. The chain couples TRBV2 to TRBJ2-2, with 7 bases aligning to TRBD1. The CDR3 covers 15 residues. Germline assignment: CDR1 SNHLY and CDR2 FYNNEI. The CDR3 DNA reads TGTGCCAGCAGGGAAGGACAGGTCCCCACCGGGGAGCTGTTTTTT. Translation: CASREGQVPTGELFF.

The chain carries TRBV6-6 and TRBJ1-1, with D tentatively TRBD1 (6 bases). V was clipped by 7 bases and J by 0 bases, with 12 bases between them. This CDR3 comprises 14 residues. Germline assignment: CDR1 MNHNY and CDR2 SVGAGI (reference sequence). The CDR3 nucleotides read TGTGCCAGCAATCTACAGGGAATGAACACTGAAGCTTTCTTT. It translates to CASNLQGMNTEAFF.

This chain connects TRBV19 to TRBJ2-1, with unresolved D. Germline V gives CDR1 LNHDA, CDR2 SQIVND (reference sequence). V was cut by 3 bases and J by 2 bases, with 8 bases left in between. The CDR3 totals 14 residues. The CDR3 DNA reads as TGTGCCAGTAGTATGACCGGACCCTACAATGAGCAGTTCTTC. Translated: CASSMTGPYNEQFF. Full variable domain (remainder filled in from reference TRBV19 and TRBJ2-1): DGGITQSPKYLFRKEGQNVTLSCEQNLNHDAMYWYRQDPGQGLRLIYYSQIVNDFQKGDIAEGYSVSREKKESFPLTVTSAQKNPTAFYLCASSMTGPYNEQFFGPGTRLTVL.

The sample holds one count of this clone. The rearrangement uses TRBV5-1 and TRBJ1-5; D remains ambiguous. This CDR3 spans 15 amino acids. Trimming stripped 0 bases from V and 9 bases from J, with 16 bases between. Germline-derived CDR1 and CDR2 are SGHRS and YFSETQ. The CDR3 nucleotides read TGCGCCAGCAGCTTGGGGCCAGCCGCCGGGAGGCCCCAGCATTTT. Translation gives CASSLGPAAGRPQHF.

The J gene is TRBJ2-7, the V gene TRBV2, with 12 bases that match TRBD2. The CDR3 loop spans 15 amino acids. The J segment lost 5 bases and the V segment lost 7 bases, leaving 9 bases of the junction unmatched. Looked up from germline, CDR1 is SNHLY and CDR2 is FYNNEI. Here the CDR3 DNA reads TGTGCCAGCATTCTAGCGGGAGGGCCGATCAACGAGCAGTACTTC. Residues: CASILAGGPINEQYF.

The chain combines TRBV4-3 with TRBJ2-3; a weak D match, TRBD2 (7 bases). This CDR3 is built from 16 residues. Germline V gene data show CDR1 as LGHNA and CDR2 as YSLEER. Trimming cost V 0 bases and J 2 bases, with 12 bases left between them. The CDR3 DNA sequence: TGCGCCAGCAGCCAAGATCCGGGGGGCCACACAGATACGCAGTATTTT. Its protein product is CASSQDPGGHTDTQYF.

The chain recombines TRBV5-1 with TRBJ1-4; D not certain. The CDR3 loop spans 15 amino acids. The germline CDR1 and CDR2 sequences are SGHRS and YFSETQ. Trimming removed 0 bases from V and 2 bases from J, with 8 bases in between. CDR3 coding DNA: TGCGCCAGCAGCTTGGGCAACCCCACTAATGAAAAACTGTTTTTT. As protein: CASSLGNPTNEKLFF.

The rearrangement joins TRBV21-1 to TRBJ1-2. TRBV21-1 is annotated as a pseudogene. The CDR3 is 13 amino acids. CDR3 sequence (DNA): TGTGCCAGCAGCAAAGAGAGGGGTCCCGGCTACACCTTC. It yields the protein CASSKERGPGYTF.

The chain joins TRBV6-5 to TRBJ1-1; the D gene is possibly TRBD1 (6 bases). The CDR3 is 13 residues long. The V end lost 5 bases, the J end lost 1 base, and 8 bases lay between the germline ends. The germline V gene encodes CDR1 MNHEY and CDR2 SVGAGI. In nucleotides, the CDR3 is TGTGCCAGCAGTCAGACAGGGAACACTGAAGCTTTCTTT. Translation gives CASSQTGNTEAFF.

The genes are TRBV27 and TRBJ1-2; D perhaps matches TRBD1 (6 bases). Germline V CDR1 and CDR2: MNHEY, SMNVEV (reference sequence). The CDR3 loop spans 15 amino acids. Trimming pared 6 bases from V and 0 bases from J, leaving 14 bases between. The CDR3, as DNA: TGTGCCAGCAGCCGTACCGGACAGACTAACTATGGCTACACCTTC. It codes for CASSRTGQTNYGYTF.

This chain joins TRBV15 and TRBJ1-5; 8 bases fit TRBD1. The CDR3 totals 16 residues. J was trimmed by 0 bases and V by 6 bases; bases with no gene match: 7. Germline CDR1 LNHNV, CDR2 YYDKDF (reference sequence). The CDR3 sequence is CATSPSQGASNQPQHF. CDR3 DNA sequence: TGTGCCACCAGTCCCAGCCAGGGGGCTAGCAATCAGCCCCAGCATTTT.

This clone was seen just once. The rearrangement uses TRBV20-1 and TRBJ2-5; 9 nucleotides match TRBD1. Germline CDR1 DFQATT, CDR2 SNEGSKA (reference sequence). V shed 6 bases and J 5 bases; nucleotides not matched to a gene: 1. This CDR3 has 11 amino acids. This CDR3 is CSAGTGETQYF. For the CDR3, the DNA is TGCAGTGCAGGGACAGGGGAGACCCAGTACTTC.

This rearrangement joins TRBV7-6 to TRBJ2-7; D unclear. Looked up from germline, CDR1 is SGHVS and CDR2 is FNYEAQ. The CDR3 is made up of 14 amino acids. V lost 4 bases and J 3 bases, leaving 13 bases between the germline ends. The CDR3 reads CASSSAEVNYEQYF. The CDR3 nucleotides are TGTGCCAGCAGCTCAGCCGAAGTTAACTACGAGCAGTACTTC.

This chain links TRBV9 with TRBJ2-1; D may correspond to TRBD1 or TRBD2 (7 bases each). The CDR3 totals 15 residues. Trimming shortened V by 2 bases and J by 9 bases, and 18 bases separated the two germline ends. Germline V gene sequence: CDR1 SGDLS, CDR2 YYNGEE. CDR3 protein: CASSVRQGGVSEQFF. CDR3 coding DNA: TGTGCCAGCAGCGTTCGACAGGGAGGGGTAAGTGAGCAGTTCTTC.

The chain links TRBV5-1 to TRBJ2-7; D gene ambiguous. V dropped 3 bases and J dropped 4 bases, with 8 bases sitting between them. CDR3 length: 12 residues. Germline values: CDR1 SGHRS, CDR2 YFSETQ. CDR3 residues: CASSSERYEQYF. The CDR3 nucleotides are TGCGCCAGCAGCTCAGAAAGATACGAGCAGTACTTC.

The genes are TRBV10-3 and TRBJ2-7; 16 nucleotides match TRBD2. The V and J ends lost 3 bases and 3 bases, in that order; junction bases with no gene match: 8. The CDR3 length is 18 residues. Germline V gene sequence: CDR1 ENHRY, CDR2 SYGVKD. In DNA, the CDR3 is TGTGCCATCAGTGAATCTCCGGGACTAGCGGGAGGGAACTACGAGCAGTACTTC. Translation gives CAISESPGLAGGNYEQYF.

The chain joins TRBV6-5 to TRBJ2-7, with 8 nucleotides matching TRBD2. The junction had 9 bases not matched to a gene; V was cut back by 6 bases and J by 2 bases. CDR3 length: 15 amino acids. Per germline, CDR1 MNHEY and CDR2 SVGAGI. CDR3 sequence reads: CASRPTSGGPYEQYF. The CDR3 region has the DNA TGTGCCAGCAGGCCTACTAGCGGAGGACCCTACGAGCAGTACTTC.

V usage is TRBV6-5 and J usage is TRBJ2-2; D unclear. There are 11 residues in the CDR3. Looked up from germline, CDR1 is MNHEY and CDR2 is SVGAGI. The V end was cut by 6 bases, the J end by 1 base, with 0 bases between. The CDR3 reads CASRNTGELFF. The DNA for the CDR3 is TGTGCCAGCAGGAACACCGGGGAGCTGTTTTTT.

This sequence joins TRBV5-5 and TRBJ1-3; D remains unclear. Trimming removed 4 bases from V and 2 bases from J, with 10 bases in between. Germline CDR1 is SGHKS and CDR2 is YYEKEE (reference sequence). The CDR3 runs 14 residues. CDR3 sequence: CASSLLDTGNTIYF. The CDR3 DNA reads TGTGCCAGCAGCCTGCTAGACACTGGAAACACCATATATTTT.

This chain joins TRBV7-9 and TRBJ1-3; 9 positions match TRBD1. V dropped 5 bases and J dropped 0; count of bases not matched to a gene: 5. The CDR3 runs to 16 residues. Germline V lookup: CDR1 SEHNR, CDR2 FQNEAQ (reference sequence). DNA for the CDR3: TGTGCCAGCAGCCCACAGGGGGCCAGCTCTGGAAACACCATATATTTT. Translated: CASSPQGASSGNTIYF.

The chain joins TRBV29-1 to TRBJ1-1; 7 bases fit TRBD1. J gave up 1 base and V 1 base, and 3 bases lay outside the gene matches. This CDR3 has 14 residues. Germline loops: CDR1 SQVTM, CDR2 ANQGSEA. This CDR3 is CSVEVGTANTEAFF. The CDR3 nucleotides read TGCAGCGTTGAAGTGGGGACAGCGAACACTGAAGCTTTCTTT.

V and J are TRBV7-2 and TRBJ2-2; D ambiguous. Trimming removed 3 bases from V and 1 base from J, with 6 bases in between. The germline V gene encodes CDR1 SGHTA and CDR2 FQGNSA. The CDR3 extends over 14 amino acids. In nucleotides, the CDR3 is TGTGCCAGCAGCTTCAGAAAGAACACCGGGGAGCTGTTTTTT. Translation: CASSFRKNTGELFF.

The CDR3, as DNA: TGTGCCACCAGCAGATCCGCCTTCGGGGGCGTGGGTGAAAAACTGTTTTTT. Its translation: CATSRSAFGGVGEKLFF. The chain uses TRBV15 and TRBJ1-4; D may be TRBD1 (6 bases). The CDR3 loop spans 17 amino acids. The V end was cut by 2 bases, the J end by 7 bases, with 20 bases between. Germline CDR1 and CDR2: LNHNV and YYDKDF (reference sequence).

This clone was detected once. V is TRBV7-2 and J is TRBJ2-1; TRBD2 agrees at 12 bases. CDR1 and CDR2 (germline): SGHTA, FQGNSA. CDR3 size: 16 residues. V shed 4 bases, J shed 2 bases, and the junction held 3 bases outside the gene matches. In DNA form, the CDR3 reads TGTGCCAGCAGCTCTAGCGGGGGGGCAACCTACAATGAGCAGTTCTTC. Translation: CASSSSGGATYNEQFF.

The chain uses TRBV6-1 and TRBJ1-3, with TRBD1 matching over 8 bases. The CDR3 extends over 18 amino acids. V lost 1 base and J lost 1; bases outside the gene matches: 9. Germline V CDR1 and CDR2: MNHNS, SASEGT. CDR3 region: CASSEGWTGSISGNTIYF. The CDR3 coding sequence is TGTGCCAGCAGTGAAGGGTGGACAGGGTCTATATCTGGAAACACCATATATTTT.